The present T cell receptor (beta chain) was sequenced within a study of response to subunit inactivated influenza vaccine (dated by TCRdb to between 2018 and 2020). Background on the whole study: To follow how T cells responded to a trivalent subunit inactivated influenza vaccine, the researchers relied on deep quantitative profiling of the T cell receptor repertoire. Results and caveats for the whole study, not just this receptor: The authors suggested that each seasonal influenza vaccination may recruit only a limited number of new T cells.

The library was obtained by RT-PCR. Sequencing used an Illumina HiSeq 2500. TCRdb reran the public reads through fastp at Q25 and MiXCR, keeping productive beta chains. CDR3 protein duplicates are merged, each entry listing the most common genes and DNA. The sample has a few hundred thousand distinct CDR3 sequences on record, 7.2% of them singletons. The ten largest make up roughly 14% of the sample. Per the germline V gene, SNHLY is the CDR1 and FYNNEI is the CDR2. Between the V and J ends, shortened by 5 bases and 4 bases respectively, the junction contains 8 bases. The CDR3 starts with the cysteine, ends with the phenylalanine, and has 12 residues. Only the CDR3 DNA stays, 36 bases, in frame from base 1. This clonotype has more than one count but fewer than ten. Its target antigen remains unknown. No per-base quality is available; no much larger clone lies one base away.

The clonotype was recovered from a man between 50 and 70 years old who received an inactivated influenza vaccine. Donor details come from another sample of the same person, matched by shared clones. Rearrangement joined TRBV2 to TRBJ1-1; TRBD1 might be the D gene, on 6 matching bases. The sequencing used PBMCs from blood, collected about 23 months after vaccination. The nucleotide sequence reads as follows: TGTGCCAGCAGTTGGACAGCCACTGAAGCTTTCTTT. It encodes CASSWTATEAFF.